This T cell receptor (beta chain) was documented in a study of OX40 agonist ivuxolimab in advanced cancers. At the level of the study: Ivuxolimab, an agonistic anti-OX40 (CD134) antibody, was given to patients. General study results and limits: At 0.1 to 3.0 mg/kg, clonal expansion of CD4+ and CD8+ blood T cells had occurred by week 6.

Baseline, cycle 4 day 1, and cycle 7 day 1 were the blood sampling points. With regard to this clone: The target antigen is unknown.

The assay was immunoSEQ multiplex PCR, and TCRdb's table has in-frame clones only and misses some. Of tens of thousands of clones detected, 90% to 95% appear once; the ten largest clones hold around 20%. The CDR3 extends over 16 amino acids. CDR1 is SGHVS, CDR2 FQNEAQ, per germline. The junction had 6 bases not matched to a gene; V was cut back by 1 base and J by 2 bases. Material: CD4+ or CD8+ T cells sorted from blood, obtained in a trial of the OX40 agonist ivuxolimab. The TCR sequence derives from an adult with an advanced solid tumor such as melanoma, head and neck, liver or kidney cancer. The chain joins TRBV7-8 to TRBJ2-7; TRBD2 matches at 9 bases. The CDR3 here is CASSLESSGAAYEQYF. The CDR3 DNA sequence: TGTGCCAGCAGCTTAGAGTCTAGCGGGGCGGCCTACGAGCAGTACTTC.